Listed here is a single T cell receptor beta chain. In the original processing: Estimation of nucleated cell counts was performed using reference gene primer amplification. Clones were sequenced by immunoSEQ multiplex PCR, and TCRdb holds only the in-frame ones, with some missing. The V and J calls and clone size are taken from that table; D and trimming were inferred from the DNA. The profile shows about 130,000 clones, about four fifths of them singletons. The CDR3 has 14 residues. Trimming left V 9 bases short and J 8 bases short, with 22 bases between. From germline, CDR1 is SNHLY and CDR2 FYNNEI. This sample is drawn from a study of blood T cell repertoires in COVID-19. Study summary: COVID-19 samples, acute and convalescent, were from the United States, Italy and Spain. In each case, the material was cDNA or gDNA derived from T cells, B-cell-depleted T cells, or PBMCs.

This receptor was taken from a woman aged 80 or over with acute or convalescent COVID-19. The V and J genes are TRBV2 and TRBJ1-2; D unclear. The sequenced sample consisted of peripheral blood. Here the CDR3 DNA reads TGTGCCAGTCCTACAAAGAAGGCGGGTCAAGGCTACACCTTC. Its protein product is CASPTKKAGQGYTF.